Shown below are 18 T cell receptor beta chains from a single sample sequenced in a study of human T cells and chemical hapten exposure. As to time point: patch test 1, 2 weeks after DPC sensitization. As for treatment: therapeutic diphenylcyclopropenone sensitization with weekly scalp DPC. Unfractionated whole blood was the source of the extracted total RNA. TCRdb called the RACE reads again in MiXCR, with one record for every CDR3 protein. The top ten hold around 2% of the sample, which has roughly 50,000 distinct CDR3 sequences, approximately 10% seen once. Sequenced here: whole blood, sampled in connection with sensitization to the hapten diphenylcyclopropenone (DPC). Source of these receptors: a middle-aged woman with alopecia areata. Some clones in this sample may be carry-over from other donors' samples.

This clonotype was observed a handful of times. V usage is TRBV28 and J usage is TRBJ1-4, with TRBD1 matching over 8 bases. The germline CDR1 and CDR2 sequences are MDHEN and SYDVKM. V shed 6 bases and J 7 bases; nucleotides not matched to a gene: 7. This CDR3 has 14 amino acids. CDR3 DNA sequence: TGTGCCAGCAGGCCGGGACAGGAAACTGAAAAACTGTTTTTT. It is translated as CASRPGQETEKLFF.

The chain carries TRBV6-5 and TRBJ2-1; D is unresolved. CDR1 is MNHEY, CDR2 SVGAGI, per germline. V was pared by 8 bases and J by 8 bases, with 13 bases between. The CDR3 contains 12 residues. CDR3 in amino acids: CASWLVGHEQFF. For the CDR3, the DNA is TGTGCCAGCTGGCTAGTCGGGCATGAGCAGTTCTTC.

This clonotype was counted a few times. This chain uses TRBV7-9 with TRBJ1-5; possibly TRBD1 for D (6 bases). CDR3 length: 17 residues. CDR1 is SEHNR, CDR2 FQNEAQ, per germline (reference sequence). V was cut by 1 base and J by 0 bases, with 13 bases left in between. CDR3 region: CASSLGLGGTSNQPQHF. For the CDR3, the DNA is TGTGCCAGCAGCTTAGGGTTAGGGGGAACTAGCAATCAGCCCCAGCATTTT.

The chain joins TRBV6-4 to TRBJ2-2; a weak D match, TRBD1 (6 bases). Trimming left V 3 bases short and J 4 bases short, with 9 bases between. This CDR3 has 14 amino acids. Looked up from germline, CDR1 is MRHNA and CDR2 is SNTAGT. In DNA, the CDR3 is TGTGCCAGCAGTGATCAGGGGTCCACCGGGGAGCTGTTTTTT. Its protein is CASSDQGSTGELFF.

This clonotype was seen repeatedly, ten times or more. The V and J genes are TRBV11-3 and TRBJ2-7; 12 bases align to TRBD2. The CDR3 loop spans 16 amino acids. J lost 6 bases, V lost 2 bases, and 8 bases had no gene match. Germline-derived CDR1 and CDR2 are SGHNT and YENEEA. CDR3 sequence (DNA): TGTGCCAGCAGCTTAACATCGCGACTAGCGGGAGCCGAGCAGTACTTC. Encoded protein: CASSLTSRLAGAEQYF.

This clonotype was detected ten times or more. The chain combines TRBV27 with TRBJ2-7; 7 bases are shared with TRBD1. Germline V gives CDR1 MNHEY, CDR2 SMNVEV (reference sequence). This CDR3 has 16 amino acids. V lost 3 bases to trimming and J lost 5 bases; unmatched junction nucleotides: 13. Written as DNA, the CDR3 is TGTGCCAGCAGTTTGGGCCCAACAGGGGACGGCCACGAGCAGTACTTC. The encoded protein is CASSLGPTGDGHEQYF.

The chain carries TRBV11-1 and TRBJ2-7; D is unclear. CDR1 and CDR2 from the germline V gene are SGHAT and FQDESV (reference sequence). The V end lost 3 bases, the J end lost 1 base, and 7 bases lay between the germline ends. The CDR3 contains 13 residues. The CDR3 protein is CASSFTESYEQYF. CDR3 sequence (DNA): TGTGCCAGCAGCTTTACAGAGTCCTACGAGCAGTACTTC.

This clonotype was picked up a small number of times. The J gene is TRBJ2-6, the V gene TRBV18; 12 bases agree with TRBD2. CDR3 length equals 18 residues. The germline V gene encodes CDR1 KGHSH and CDR2 LQKENI. The V gene end was trimmed by 3 bases and the J gene end by 2 bases; junction bases not matched to a gene: 5. DNA for the CDR3: TGTGCCAGCTCACCCCGGACTAGCGGGGATACTGGGGCCAACGTCCTGACTTTC. It is translated as CASSPRTSGDTGANVLTF.

This clonotype occurred many times. The chain employs TRBV3-1 and TRBJ1-3; perhaps TRBD1 as D (5 bases). Germline CDR1 and CDR2: LGHDT and YNNKEL (reference sequence). This CDR3 is built from 15 residues. The V gene lost 4 bases and the J gene lost 8 bases, with 18 bases spanning the gap. Written as DNA, the CDR3 is TGTGCCAGCAGCCCCCTCCGGGGAATAGGGGACACCATATATTTT. Translated, it gives CASSPLRGIGDTIYF.

In its sample, this clonotype was seen many times. The chain employs TRBV3-1 and TRBJ2-7, with no clear D. The CDR3 is made up of 16 amino acids. Germline CDR1 and CDR2: LGHDT and YNNKEL (reference sequence). Trimming stripped 0 bases from V and 3 bases from J, with 15 bases between. CDR3 bases: TGTGCCAGCAGCCAAGATCACCCCCCAATCCTCTACGAGCAGTACTTC. Translation: CASSQDHPPILYEQYF.

This clonotype came up a few times. The genes are TRBV11-2 and TRBJ2-5; D gene uncertain. From germline, CDR1 is SGHAT and CDR2 FQNNGV. V was cut by 2 bases and J by 0 bases, with 4 bases left in between. The CDR3 covers 13 residues. In nucleotides, the CDR3 is TGTGCCAGCAGCTTAAGTTACCAAGAGACCCAGTACTTC. It codes for CASSLSYQETQYF.

This clonotype was seen a few times. V and J are TRBV19 and TRBJ1-6, with D hard to call. The CDR3 extends over 17 amino acids. From germline, CDR1 is LNHDA and CDR2 SQIVND (reference sequence). V lost 3 bases and J 0 bases, leaving 12 bases between the germline ends. In nucleotides, the CDR3 is TGTGCCAGTAGTATTATAGTGTCTGGCTCCTATAATTCACCCCTCCACTTT. Translated, it gives CASSIIVSGSYNSPLHF.

This clonotype has more than one count but fewer than ten. The gene calls are TRBV7-2 and TRBJ1-5; D gene ambiguous. The CDR3 totals 14 residues. In germline, CDR1 is SGHTA, CDR2 FQGNSA. V lost 5 bases to trimming and J lost 4 bases, with 12 bases between them. The CDR3 loop is CASSPPPQNQPQHF. In DNA form, the CDR3 reads TGTGCCAGCAGCCCTCCCCCGCAGAATCAGCCCCAGCATTTT. Drawing the rest from reference TRBV7-2 and TRBJ1-5, the complete variable domain is GAGVSQSPSNKVTEKGKDVELRCDPISGHTALYWYRQSLGQGLEFLIYFQGNSAPDKSGLPSDRFSAERTGGSVSTLTIQRTQQEDSAVYLCASSPPPQNQPQHFGDGTRLSIL.

The V call is TRBV29-1, the J call TRBJ2-3, with 7 bases matching TRBD1. The germline V gene encodes CDR1 SQVTM and CDR2 ANQGSEA. The CDR3 consists of 14 residues. Losses at the gene ends were 7 bases for V and 2 bases for J; bases not matched to a gene: 9. Here the CDR3 reads CSGAPGQNTDTQYF. The CDR3 nucleotides are TGCAGCGGGGCTCCGGGACAGAACACAGATACGCAGTATTTT.

This clonotype came up many times. The chain couples TRBV20-1 to TRBJ2-7; 12 positions agree with TRBD2. Germline V lookup: CDR1 DFQATT, CDR2 SNEGSKA (reference sequence). Unmatched junction bases numbered 10, after V lost 5 bases and J lost 2 bases. The CDR3 has 16 residues. The DNA of the CDR3 is TGCAGTGCTCTCCGGACTAGCGGGACCCTCCCCTACGAGCAGTACTTC. Translation: CSALRTSGTLPYEQYF.

This clonotype was detected only a few times. V usage is TRBV5-1 and J usage is TRBJ1-5; TRBD1 is a possible D gene (6 bases). CDR3 length: 14 amino acids. Per the germline V gene, CDR1 is SGHRS and CDR2 is YFSETQ. Trimming stripped 6 bases from V and 5 bases from J, with 15 bases between. CDR3: CASNHTGIDQPQHF. The CDR3, as DNA: TGCGCCAGCAACCATACAGGGATAGATCAGCCCCAGCATTTT.

The J gene is TRBJ2-5, the V gene TRBV7-8, with D perhaps TRBD2 (6 bases). Germline CDR1 SGHVS, CDR2 FQNEAQ. The CDR3 spans 16 residues. Trimming left V 5 bases short and J 5 bases short, with 21 bases between. In DNA form, the CDR3 reads TGTGCCAGCAGCCCCCGACTAGTTAGGCTCGTTGAGACCCAGTACTTC. Its protein is CASSPRLVRLVETQYF.

This clonotype has a handful of counts. The chain uses TRBV4-3 and TRBJ1-4, with TRBD1 identical over 9 bases. This CDR3 is 15 amino acids long. Germline values: CDR1 LGHNA, CDR2 YSLEER. With 4 bases clipped from V and 8 bases from J, the junction kept 8 bases outside the gene matches. The CDR3 DNA reads TGCGCCAGCAGCCGCAAGACAGGGGGGGGCGAAAAACTGTTTTTT. Its protein product is CASSRKTGGGEKLFF.